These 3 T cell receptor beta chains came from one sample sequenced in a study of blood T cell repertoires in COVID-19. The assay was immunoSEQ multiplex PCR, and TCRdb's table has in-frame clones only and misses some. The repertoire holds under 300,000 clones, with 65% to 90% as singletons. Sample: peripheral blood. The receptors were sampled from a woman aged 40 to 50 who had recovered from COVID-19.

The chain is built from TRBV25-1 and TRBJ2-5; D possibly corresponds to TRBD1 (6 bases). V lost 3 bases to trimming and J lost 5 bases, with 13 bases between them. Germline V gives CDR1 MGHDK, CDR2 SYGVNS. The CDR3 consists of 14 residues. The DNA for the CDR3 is TGTGCCAGCAGTGACTTTGGGGGCCTGGAGACCCAGTACTTC. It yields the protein CASSDFGGLETQYF. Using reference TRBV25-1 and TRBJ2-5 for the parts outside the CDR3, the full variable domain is EADIYQTPRYLVIGTGKKITLECSQTMGHDKMYWYQQDPGMELHLIHYSYGVNSTEKGDLSSESTVSRIRTEHFPLTLESARPSHTSQYLCASSDFGGLETQYFGPGTRLLVL.

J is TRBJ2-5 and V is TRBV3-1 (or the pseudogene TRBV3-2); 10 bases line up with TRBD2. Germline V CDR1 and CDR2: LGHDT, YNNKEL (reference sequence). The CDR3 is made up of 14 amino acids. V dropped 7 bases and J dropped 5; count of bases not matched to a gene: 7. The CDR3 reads CASNPSGGSETQYF. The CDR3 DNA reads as TGTGCCAGCAACCCTAGCGGGGGCTCTGAGACCCAGTACTTC.

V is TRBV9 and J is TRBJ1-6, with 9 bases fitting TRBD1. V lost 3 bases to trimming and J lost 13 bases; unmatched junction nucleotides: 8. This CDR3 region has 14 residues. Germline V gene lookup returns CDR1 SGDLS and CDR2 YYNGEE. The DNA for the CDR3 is TGTGCCAGCAGCGCCGGGGGACAGGGACACCCCCTCCACTTT. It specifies CASSAGGQGHPLHF.